One and the same sample provided the 10 T cell receptor beta chains below, sequenced in a study of T cells in Graves' hyperthyroidism and ophthalmopathy. Amplified TCR beta CDR3 regions came from RNA transcripts. Researchers ran a first-round RT-PCR on the TCR CDR3 using the HTBI primer set. TCRdb reanalysed the multiplex PCR reads using MiXCR and keeps one entry per CDR3 protein. The sample shows 550,000 to 800,000 distinct CDR3 sequences, roughly 15% of them seen only once. The sequenced sample was blood. The receptors derive from a man aged 18-30 years with Graves' hyperthyroidism.

The CDR3 loop reads CASSVDTGPFTNYGYTF. The CDR3 DNA reads as TGTGCCAGCAGCGTAGACACGGGGCCCTTTACTAACTATGGCTACACCTTC. The genes are TRBV9 and TRBJ1-2; tentatively, D is TRBD1 (5 bases). V gave up 0 bases and J gave up 0 bases, with 15 bases separating them. Germline values: CDR1 SGDLS, CDR2 YYNGEE. This CDR3 has 17 residues.

This clonotype has ten or more counts. The V gene is TRBV12-3 or TRBV12-4, the J gene TRBJ2-3; D perhaps matches TRBD2 (6 bases). The germline V and J ends were trimmed by 3 bases and 2 bases, with 9 bases remaining between them. This CDR3 has 14 residues. CDR3 residues: CASSFSGITDTQYF. The CDR3 region has the DNA TGTGCCAGCAGTTTTAGCGGTATCACAGATACGCAGTATTTT.

This clonotype was observed a handful of times. The rearrangement uses TRBV28 and TRBJ2-4; D is ambiguous. CDR1 and CDR2 from the germline V gene are MDHEN and SYDVKM. There are 12 residues in the CDR3. The germline V and J ends were trimmed by 7 bases and 8 bases, with 12 bases remaining between them. The chain's CDR3 is CASTTSPDIQYF. CDR3 nucleotides: TGTGCCAGCACCACCTCACCGGACATTCAGTACTTC.

This clonotype occurred a few times. The V and J genes are TRBV27 and TRBJ2-7; 11 bases match TRBD2. CDR3 length: 15 residues. J was trimmed by 7 bases and V by 5 bases; bases with no gene match: 10. CDR1 is MNHEY and CDR2 is SMNVEV in the germline V gene (reference sequence). Written as DNA, the CDR3 is TGTGCCAGCAGTCCCGGGACTAGCGGACGCCTGGAGCAGTACTTC. This translates into CASSPGTSGRLEQYF.

This sequence joins TRBV7-9 and TRBJ2-7; D is unresolved. V was shortened by 3 bases and J by 0 bases, with 15 bases between the two germline ends. CDR3 length: 16 residues. Per the germline V gene, CDR1 is SEHNR and CDR2 is FQNEAQ (reference sequence). CDR3 DNA: TGTGCCAGCAGCTTGGGATACCCGGGTAGCTCCTACGAGCAGTACTTC. Amino acids: CASSLGYPGSSYEQYF.

This clonotype has a count of ten or more. The CDR3 DNA is TGTGCCAGCAGCCCGGTGGGTAGCGGGAGAGGATTCAGATCCTACGAGCAGTACTTC. The encoded protein is CASSPVGSGRGFRSYEQYF. The V gene is TRBV7-2, the J gene TRBJ2-7, with TRBD2 identical over 9 bases. Looked up from germline, CDR1 is SGHTA and CDR2 is FQGNSA. This CDR3 comprises 19 residues. The ends lost 5 bases at V and 1 base at J; junction bases unmatched: 18.

This clonotype was observed a few times. This chain uses TRBV27 with TRBJ1-1; tentative D call: TRBD1 (5 bases). The CDR3 has 13 residues. V was clipped by 5 bases and J by 4 bases, with 11 bases between them. The germline gives CDR1 MNHEY, CDR2 SMNVEV (reference sequence). CDR3 sequence: CASSPDSRTEAFF. CDR3 nucleotides: TGTGCCAGCAGTCCAGACAGTCGCACTGAAGCTTTCTTT.

The DNA of the CDR3 is TGTGCCAGCAGCAAGGAGGGGATTGTTTACGAGCAGTACTTC. Its protein is CASSKEGIVYEQYF. The chain recombines TRBV13 with TRBJ2-7, with TRBD2 as a possible D gene (6 bases). Germline lookup yields CDR1 PRHDT and CDR2 FYEKMQ (reference sequence). The V and J ends lost 5 bases and 4 bases respectively, with 15 bases between them. The CDR3 contains 14 residues.

The table lists this clonotype with many counts. This sequence joins TRBV3-1 and TRBJ2-1, with D possibly being TRBD2 (6 bases). Trimming stripped 1 base from V and 8 bases from J, with 15 bases between. The germline gives CDR1 LGHDT, CDR2 YNNKEL (reference sequence). CDR3 length: 15 residues. CDR3 nucleotide sequence: TGTGCCAGCAGCCAAGGCCCTGGGACTGCAGATGAGCAGTTCTTC. It yields the protein CASSQGPGTADEQFF.

About this clonotype: A much bigger clone sits one base away, suggesting this may be a read error. This sequence joins TRBV20-1 and TRBJ2-1; 12 positions agree with TRBD2. The end of the DNA aligns better with TRBJ2-7, so the J call may be wrong. There are 14 residues in the CDR3. The germline V gene encodes CDR1 DFQATT and CDR2 SNEGSKA (reference sequence). The CDR3 loop is CSARLAGVLNEQYF. The CDR3 nucleotides read TGCAGTGCAAGACTAGCGGGAGTTCTCAATGAGCAGTACTTC.